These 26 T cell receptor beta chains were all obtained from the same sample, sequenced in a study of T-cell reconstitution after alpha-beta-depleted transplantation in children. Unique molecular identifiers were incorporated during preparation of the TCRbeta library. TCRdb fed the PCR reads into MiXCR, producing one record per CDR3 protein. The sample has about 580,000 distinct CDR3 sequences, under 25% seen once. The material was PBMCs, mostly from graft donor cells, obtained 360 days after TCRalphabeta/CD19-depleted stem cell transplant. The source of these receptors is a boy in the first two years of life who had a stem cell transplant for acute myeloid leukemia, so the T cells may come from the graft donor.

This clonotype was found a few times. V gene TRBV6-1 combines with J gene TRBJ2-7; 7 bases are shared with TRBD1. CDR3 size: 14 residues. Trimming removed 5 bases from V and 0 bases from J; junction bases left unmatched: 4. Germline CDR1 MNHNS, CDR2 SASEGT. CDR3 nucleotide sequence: TGTGCCAGCAGTAGGGACAGTTACTCCTACGAGCAGTACGTC. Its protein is CASSRDSYSYEQYV.

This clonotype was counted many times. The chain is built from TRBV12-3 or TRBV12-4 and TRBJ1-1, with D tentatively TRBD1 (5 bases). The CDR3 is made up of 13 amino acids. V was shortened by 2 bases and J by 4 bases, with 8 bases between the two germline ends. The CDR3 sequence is CASSLRGGTEAFF. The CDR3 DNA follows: TGTGCCAGCAGTTTAAGGGGAGGCACTGAAGCTTTCTTT.

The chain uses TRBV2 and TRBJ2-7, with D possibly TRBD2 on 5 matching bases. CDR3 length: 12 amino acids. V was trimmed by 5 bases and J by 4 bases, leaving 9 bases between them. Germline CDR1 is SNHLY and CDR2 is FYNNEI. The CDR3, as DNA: TGTGCCAGCAGTCCAAGGAGGTACGAGCAGTACTTC. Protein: CASSPRRYEQYF.

CDR3 region: CASSLYLGQSYRYGYTF. In DNA, the CDR3 is TGTGCCAGCAGCTTATATTTGGGGCAGTCTTACCGCTATGGCTACACCTTC. The J gene is TRBJ1-2, the V gene TRBV7-7; D might be TRBD1 (5 bases). From germline, CDR1 is SSHAT and CDR2 FNYEAQ (reference sequence). The V gene lost 2 bases and the J gene lost 4 bases, with 20 bases spanning the gap. There are 17 residues in the CDR3.

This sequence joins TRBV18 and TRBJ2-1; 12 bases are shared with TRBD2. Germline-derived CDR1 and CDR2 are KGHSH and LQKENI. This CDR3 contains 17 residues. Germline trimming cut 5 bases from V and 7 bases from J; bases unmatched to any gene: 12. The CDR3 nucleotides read TGTGCCAGCTCATCTCAGTCCCTAGCGGGGGGGGCTAATGAGCAGTTCTTC. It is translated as CASSSQSLAGGANEQFF.

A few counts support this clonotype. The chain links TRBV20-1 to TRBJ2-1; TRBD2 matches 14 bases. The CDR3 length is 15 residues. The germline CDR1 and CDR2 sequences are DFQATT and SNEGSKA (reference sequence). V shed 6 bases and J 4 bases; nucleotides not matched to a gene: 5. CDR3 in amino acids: CSAPRTSGGYNEQFF. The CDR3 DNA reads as TGCAGTGCACCGAGGACTAGCGGGGGGTACAATGAGCAGTTCTTC.

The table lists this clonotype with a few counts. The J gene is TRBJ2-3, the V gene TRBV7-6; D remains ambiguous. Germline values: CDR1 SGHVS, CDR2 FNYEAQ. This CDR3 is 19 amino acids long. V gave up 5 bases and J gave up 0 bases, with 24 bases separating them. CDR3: CASSSAASGGATSTDTQYF. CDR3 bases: TGTGCCAGCAGCAGCGCCGCTTCTGGCGGAGCCACTAGCACAGATACGCAGTATTTT. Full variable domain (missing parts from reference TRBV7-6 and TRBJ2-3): GAGVSQSPRYKVTKRGQDVALRCDPISGHVSLYWYRQALGQGPEFLTYFNYEAQQDKSGLPNDRFSAERPEGSISTLTIQRTEQRDSAMYRCASSSAASGGATSTDTQYFGPGTRLTVL.

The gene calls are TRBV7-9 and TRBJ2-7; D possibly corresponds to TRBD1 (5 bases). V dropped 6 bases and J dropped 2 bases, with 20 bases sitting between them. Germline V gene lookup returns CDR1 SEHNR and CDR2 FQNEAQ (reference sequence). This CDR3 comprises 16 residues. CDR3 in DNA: TGTGCCAGCAGACCCGCTTCAGGCAGGGAACCCTACGAGCAGTACTTC. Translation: CASRPASGREPYEQYF.

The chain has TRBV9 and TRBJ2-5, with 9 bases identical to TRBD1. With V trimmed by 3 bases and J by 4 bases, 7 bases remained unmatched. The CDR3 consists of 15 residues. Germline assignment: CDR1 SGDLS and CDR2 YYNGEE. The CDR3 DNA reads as TGTGCCAGCAGCGCATCCGGGACAGGGTTAGAGACCCAGTACTTC. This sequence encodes CASSASGTGLETQYF. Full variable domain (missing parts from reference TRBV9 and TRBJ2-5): DSGVTQTPKHLITATGQRVTLRCSPRSGDLSVYWYQQSLDQGLQFLIQYYNGEERAKGNILERFSAQQFPDLHSELNLSSLELGDSALYFCASSASGTGLETQYFGPGTRLLVL.

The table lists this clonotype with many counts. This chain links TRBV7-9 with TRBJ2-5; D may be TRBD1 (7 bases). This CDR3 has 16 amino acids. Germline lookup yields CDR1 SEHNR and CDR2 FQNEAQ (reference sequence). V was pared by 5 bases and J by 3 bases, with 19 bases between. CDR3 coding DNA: TGTGCCAGCAGCAAGGGCTGGCGGGACAGTGAAGAGACCCAGTACTTC. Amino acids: CASSKGWRDSEETQYF.

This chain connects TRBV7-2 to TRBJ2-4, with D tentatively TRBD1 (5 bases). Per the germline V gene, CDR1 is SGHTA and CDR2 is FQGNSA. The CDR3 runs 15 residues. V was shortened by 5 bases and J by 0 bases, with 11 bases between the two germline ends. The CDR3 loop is CASSQGTIAKNIQYF. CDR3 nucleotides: TGTGCCAGCAGCCAGGGCACTATAGCCAAAAACATTCAGTACTTC. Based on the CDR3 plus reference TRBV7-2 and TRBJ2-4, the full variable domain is GAGVSQSPSNKVTEKGKDVELRCDPISGHTALYWYRQSLGQGLEFLIYFQGNSAPDKSGLPSDRFSAERTGGSVSTLTIQRTQQEDSAVYLCASSQGTIAKNIQYFGAGTRLSVL.

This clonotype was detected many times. The CDR3 DNA follows: TGTGCCAGCAGTTTATTGAGGGGGGAGGGTTATCAGCCCCAGCATTTT. This gives the protein CASSLLRGEGYQPQHF. The gene calls are TRBV12-3 or TRBV12-4 and TRBJ1-5; D might be TRBD1 (6 bases). The ends were cut back, 2 bases at V and 5 bases at J, with 16 bases in the middle. The CDR3 spans 16 residues.

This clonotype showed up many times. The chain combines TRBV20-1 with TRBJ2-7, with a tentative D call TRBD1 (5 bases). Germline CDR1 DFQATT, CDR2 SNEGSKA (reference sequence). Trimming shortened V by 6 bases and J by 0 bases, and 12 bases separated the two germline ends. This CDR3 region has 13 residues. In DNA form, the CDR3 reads TGCAGTGCAAAAACCAGGGACTCCTACGAGCAGTACTTC. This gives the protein CSAKTRDSYEQYF.

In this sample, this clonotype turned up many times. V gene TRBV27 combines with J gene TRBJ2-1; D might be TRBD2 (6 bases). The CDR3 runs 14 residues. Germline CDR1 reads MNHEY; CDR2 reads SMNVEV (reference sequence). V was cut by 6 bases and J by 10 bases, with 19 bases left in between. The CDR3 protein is CASSISSPGGEQFF. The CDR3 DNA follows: TGTGCCAGCAGCATCTCTAGCCCTGGAGGGGAGCAGTTCTTC.

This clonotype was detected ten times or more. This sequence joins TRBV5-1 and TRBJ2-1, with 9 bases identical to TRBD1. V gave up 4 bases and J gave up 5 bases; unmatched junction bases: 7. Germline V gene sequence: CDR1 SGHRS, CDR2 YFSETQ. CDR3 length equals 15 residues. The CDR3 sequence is CASSPGTGNNNEQFF. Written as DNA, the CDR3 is TGCGCCAGCAGCCCCGGGACAGGGAACAACAATGAGCAGTTCTTC. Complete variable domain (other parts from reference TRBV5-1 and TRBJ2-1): KAGVTQTPRYLIKTRGQQVTLSCSPISGHRSVSWYQQTPGQGLQFLFEYFSETQRNKGNFPGRFSGRQFSNSRSEMNVSTLELGDSALYLCASSPGTGNNNEQFFGPGTRLTVL.

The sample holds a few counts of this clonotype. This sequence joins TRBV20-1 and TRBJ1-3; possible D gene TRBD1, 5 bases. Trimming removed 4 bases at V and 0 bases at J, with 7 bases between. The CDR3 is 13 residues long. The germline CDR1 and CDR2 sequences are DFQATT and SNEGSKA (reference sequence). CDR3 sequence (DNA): TGCAGTGCTAAGACAGTCTCTGGAAACACCATATATTTT. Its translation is CSAKTVSGNTIYF.

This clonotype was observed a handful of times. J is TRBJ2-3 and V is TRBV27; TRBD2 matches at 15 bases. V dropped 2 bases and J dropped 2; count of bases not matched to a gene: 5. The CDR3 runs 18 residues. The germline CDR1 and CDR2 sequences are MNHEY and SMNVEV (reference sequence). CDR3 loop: CASSLMGLAGGPTDTQYF. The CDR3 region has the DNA TGTGCCAGCAGTTTAATGGGACTAGCGGGGGGCCCCACAGATACGCAGTATTTT.

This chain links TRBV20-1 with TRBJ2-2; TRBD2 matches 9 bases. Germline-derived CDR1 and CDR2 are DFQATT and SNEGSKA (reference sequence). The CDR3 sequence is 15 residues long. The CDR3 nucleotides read TGCAGCGGGCAGCGGGGGGCCAGGGACACCGGGGAGCTGTTTTTT. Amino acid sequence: CSGQRGARDTGELFF.

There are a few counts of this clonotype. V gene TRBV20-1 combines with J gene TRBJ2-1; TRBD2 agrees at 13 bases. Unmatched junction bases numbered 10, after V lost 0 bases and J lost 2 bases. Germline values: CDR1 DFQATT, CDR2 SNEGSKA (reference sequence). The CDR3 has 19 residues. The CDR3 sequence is CSARDFGTSGAIAYNEQFF. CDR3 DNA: TGCAGTGCTAGAGATTTCGGGACTAGCGGGGCGATAGCCTACAATGAGCAGTTCTTC.

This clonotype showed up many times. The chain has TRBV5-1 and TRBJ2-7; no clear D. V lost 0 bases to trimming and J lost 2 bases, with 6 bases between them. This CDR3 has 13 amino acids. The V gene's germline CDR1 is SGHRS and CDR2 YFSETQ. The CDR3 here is CASSLGGTYEQYF. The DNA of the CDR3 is TGCGCCAGCAGCTTGGGTGGGACCTACGAGCAGTACTTC. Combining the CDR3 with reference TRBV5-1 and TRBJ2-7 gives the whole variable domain KAGVTQTPRYLIKTRGQQVTLSCSPISGHRSVSWYQQTPGQGLQFLFEYFSETQRNKGNFPGRFSGRQFSNSRSEMNVSTLELGDSALYLCASSLGGTYEQYFGPGTRLTVT.

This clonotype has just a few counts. CDR3 in DNA: TGTGCCAGCACCCCTCCAGCCTACGAGCAGTACGTC. Protein product: CASTPPAYEQYV. The rearrangement links TRBV6-5 to TRBJ2-7, with no clear D. Germline V gene data show CDR1 as MNHEY and CDR2 as SVGAGI. The length of the CDR3 is 12 residues. V dropped 7 bases and J dropped 2 bases, with 9 bases sitting between them.

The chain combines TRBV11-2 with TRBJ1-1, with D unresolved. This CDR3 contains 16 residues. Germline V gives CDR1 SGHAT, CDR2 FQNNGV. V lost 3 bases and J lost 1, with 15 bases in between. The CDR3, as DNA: TGTGCCAGCAGCTTTGGCTCCAGCACGGGGAACACTGAAGCTTTCTTT. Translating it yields CASSFGSSTGNTEAFF.

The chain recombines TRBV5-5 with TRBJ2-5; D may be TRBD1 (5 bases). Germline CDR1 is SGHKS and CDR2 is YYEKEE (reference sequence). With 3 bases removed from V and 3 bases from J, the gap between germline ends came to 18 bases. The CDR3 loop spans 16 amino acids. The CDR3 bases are TGTGCCAGCAGCTCCCCAGGGTGGGCAGAAGAAGAGACCCAGTACTTC. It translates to CASSSPGWAEEETQYF.

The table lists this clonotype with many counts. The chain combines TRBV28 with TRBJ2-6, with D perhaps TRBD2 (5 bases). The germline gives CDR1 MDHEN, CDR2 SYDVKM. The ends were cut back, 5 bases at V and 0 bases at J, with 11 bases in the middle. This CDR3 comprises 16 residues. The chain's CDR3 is CASSPGRGSGANVLTF. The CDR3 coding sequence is TGTGCCAGCAGTCCCGGCCGGGGCTCTGGGGCCAACGTCCTGACTTTC.

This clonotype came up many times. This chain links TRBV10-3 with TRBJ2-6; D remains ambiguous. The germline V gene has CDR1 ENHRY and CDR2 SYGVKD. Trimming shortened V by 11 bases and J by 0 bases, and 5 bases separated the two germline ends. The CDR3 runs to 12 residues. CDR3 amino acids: CAANSGANVLTF. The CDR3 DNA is TGTGCCGCGAACTCTGGGGCCAACGTCCTGACTTTC.

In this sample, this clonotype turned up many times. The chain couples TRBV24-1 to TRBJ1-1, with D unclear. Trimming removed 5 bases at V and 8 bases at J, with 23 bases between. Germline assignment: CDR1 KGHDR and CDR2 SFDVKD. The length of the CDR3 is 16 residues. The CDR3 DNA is TGTGCCACCAGTGCTGGGCTCGGACGAGAGCACGAAGAAGCTTTCTTT. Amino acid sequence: CATSAGLGREHEEAFF.